Each of the 16 T cell receptor beta chains below was sequenced from the same sample in a study of blood T cell repertoires in COVID-19. Produced via immunoSEQ multiplex PCR; TCRdb's table is partial and in-frame only. The table shows fewer than 75,000 clones, with about 88% occurring only once. Sequencing was performed on peripheral blood. The receptors were gathered from a man between 65 and 85 years old with acute or convalescent COVID-19.

The chain combines TRBV5-6 with TRBJ1-1; possible D gene TRBD1, 5 bases. Germline CDR1 is SGHDT and CDR2 is YYEEEE. The CDR3 extends over 13 amino acids. Trimming removed 3 bases from V and 11 bases from J, with 17 bases in between. CDR3 coding DNA: TGTGCCAGCAGCTCTACAGGCTTCCTTGGGGCTTTCTTT. Amino acid sequence: CASSSTGFLGAFF. The full variable domain, its missing parts supplied by reference TRBV5-6 and TRBJ1-1, is DAGVTQSPTHLIKTRGQQVTLRCSPKSGHDTVSWYQQALGQGPQFIFQYYEEEERQRGNFPDRFSGHQFPNYSSELNVNALLLGDSALYLCASSSTGFLGAFFGQGTRLTVV.

This sequence joins TRBV4-3 and TRBJ2-1; TRBD1 agrees at 10 bases. This CDR3 has 15 amino acids. CDR1 and CDR2 (germline): LGHNA, YSLEER. V shed 1 base, J shed 3 bases, and the junction held 0 bases outside the gene matches. The chain's CDR3 is CASSQGTGGYNEQFF. In nucleotides, the CDR3 is TGCGCCAGCAGCCAAGGGACAGGGGGCTACAATGAGCAGTTCTTC.

J is TRBJ1-6 and V is TRBV4-1, with D hard to call. The CDR3 totals 18 residues. V was shortened by 4 bases and J by 5 bases, with 21 bases between the two germline ends. The germline V gene encodes CDR1 MGHRA and CDR2 YSYEKL. The DNA for the CDR3 is TGCGCCAGCAGCCCCCAAGCACAGTTCGAGTGGGATAATTCACCCCTCCACTTT. This translates into CASSPQAQFEWDNSPLHF.

J is TRBJ2-2 and V is TRBV3-1 (or the pseudogene TRBV3-2); 9 bases are a match to TRBD1. CDR1 is LGHDT, CDR2 YNNKEL, per germline (reference sequence). This CDR3 has 15 amino acids. V lost 4 bases, J lost 7 bases, and 7 bases stayed unmatched. The CDR3 nucleotides are TGTGCCAGCAGCCGAACAGGGGGCGGAGGCGGGGAGCTGTTTTTT. Translated: CASSRTGGGGGELFF.

This clone has more than one count but fewer than ten. The V gene is TRBV10-3, the J gene TRBJ2-7; TRBD1 is a possible D gene (6 bases). The CDR3 covers 15 residues. V was pared by 8 bases and J by 0 bases, with 17 bases between. Germline V lookup: CDR1 ENHRY, CDR2 SYGVKD. CDR3 nucleotide sequence: TGTGCCATCGGGATCGGGACAAGGGGCTCCTACGAGCAGTACTTC. The encoded protein is CAIGIGTRGSYEQYF.

CDR3 DNA: TGTGCCAGCAGTTTTAGAGGAAATCCGAGCTACGAGCAGTACTTC. This translates into CASSFRGNPSYEQYF. The rearrangement uses TRBV28 and TRBJ2-7; D not certain. This CDR3 spans 15 amino acids. Germline CDR1 is MDHEN and CDR2 is SYDVKM. V was cut by 3 bases and J by 3 bases, with 15 bases left in between.

This clone was found once. The rearrangement uses TRBV5-1 and TRBJ2-7; the D gene is possibly TRBD2 (5 bases). The CDR3 is made up of 15 amino acids. V dropped 0 bases and J dropped 2 bases, with 12 bases sitting between them. Germline-derived CDR1 and CDR2 are SGHRS and YFSETQ. The CDR3 loop is CASSLGGRETYEQYF. The CDR3 region has the DNA TGCGCCAGCAGCTTGGGTGGGAGAGAGACCTACGAGCAGTACTTC.

This chain joins TRBV10-3 and TRBJ1-6, with a weak D call TRBD1 (5 bases). Germline V gene sequence: CDR1 ENHRY, CDR2 SYGVKD. Trimming removed 6 bases at V and 4 bases at J, with 13 bases between. CDR3 length: 15 amino acids. The CDR3 nucleotides are TGTGCCATCAGGCAGGGCGATTCTTATAATTCACCCCTCCACTTT. Its protein product is CAIRQGDSYNSPLHF.

V usage is TRBV19 and J usage is TRBJ2-3; no reliable D call. There are 13 residues in the CDR3. V was shortened by 5 bases and J by 6 bases, with 12 bases between the two germline ends. Germline CDR1 LNHDA, CDR2 SQIVND (reference sequence). CDR3 in amino acids: CASSGPVGDTQYF. CDR3 bases: TGTGCCAGTAGTGGCCCGGTCGGGGATACGCAGTATTTT.

This chain links TRBV6-2 or TRBV6-3 with TRBJ2-1; 13 bases fit TRBD2. In germline, CDR1 is MNHEY, CDR2 SVGEGT. The CDR3 runs 15 residues. V was pared by 6 bases and J by 6 bases, with 5 bases of the junction left unmatched. DNA for the CDR3: TGTGCCAGCAGCCCCGGGACTAGCGGGGTCAATGAGCAGTTCTTC. Its protein product is CASSPGTSGVNEQFF.

J is TRBJ1-2 and V is TRBV5-6; D unclear. CDR1 and CDR2 (germline): SGHDT, YYEEEE. The CDR3 runs to 14 residues. Trimming cost V 0 bases and J 4 bases, with 10 bases left between them. The CDR3 here is CASSLVSLGYGYTF. The DNA of the CDR3 is TGTGCCAGCAGCTTGGTGTCGCTCGGCTATGGCTACACCTTC.

This clone has only a few counts. The chain couples TRBV4-3 to TRBJ2-2; a weak D match, TRBD2 (5 bases). Per the germline V gene, CDR1 is LGHNA and CDR2 is YSLEER. With 4 bases removed from V and 6 bases from J, the gap between germline ends came to 15 bases. The CDR3 runs 15 residues. The CDR3 sequence is CASSRSALIPGELFF. CDR3 nucleotides: TGCGCCAGCAGCCGTAGCGCCCTTATCCCCGGGGAGCTGTTTTTT.

The chain combines TRBV5-1 with TRBJ2-1; tentative D call: TRBD1 (5 bases). V shed 1 base and J shed 8 bases, with 16 bases lying between them. The length of the CDR3 is 15 residues. Germline V lookup: CDR1 SGHRS, CDR2 YFSETQ. The CDR3 DNA follows: TGCGCCAGCAGCTTGCAAGGGGTCAAAGGGGATGAGCAGTTCTTC. Encoded protein: CASSLQGVKGDEQFF. The variable domain in full, with the rest retrieved from reference TRBV5-1 and TRBJ2-1, is KAGVTQTPRYLIKTRGQQVTLSCSPISGHRSVSWYQQTPGQGLQFLFEYFSETQRNKGNFPGRFSGRQFSNSRSEMNVSTLELGDSALYLCASSLQGVKGDEQFFGPGTRLTVL.

The rearrangement joins TRBV5-4 to TRBJ2-7, with TRBD2 as a possible D gene (5 bases). The germline V gene encodes CDR1 SGHNT and CDR2 YYREEE (reference sequence). Trimming shortened V by 4 bases and J by 3 bases, and 17 bases separated the two germline ends. The CDR3 has 15 amino acids. The CDR3 DNA reads TGTGCCAGCAGCGCCGTCGGGGAAGGAGGCTACGAGCAGTACTTC. Protein: CASSAVGEGGYEQYF.

The chain employs TRBV7-9 and TRBJ2-2; possibly TRBD1 for D (6 bases). CDR1 and CDR2 (germline): SEHNR, FQNEAQ (reference sequence). CDR3 length equals 15 residues. Trimming stripped 4 bases from V and 5 bases from J, with 14 bases between. CDR3 DNA sequence: TGTGCCAGCAGCTCTACACAGGGTAGGACCGGGGAGCTGTTTTTT. It specifies CASSSTQGRTGELFF.

The chain carries TRBV19 and TRBJ1-2; D perhaps matches TRBD1 (6 bases). The CDR3 has 17 residues. Germline loops: CDR1 LNHDA, CDR2 SQIVND (reference sequence). The ends were cut back, 4 bases at V and 5 bases at J, with 23 bases in the middle. CDR3 sequence: CASSTLGGAQLRYGYTF. The CDR3 DNA reads TGTGCCAGTAGTACCCTAGGGGGGGCTCAACTTCGGTATGGCTACACCTTC.